A single sample gave rise to the 11 T cell receptor beta chains below, sequenced in a study of blood T cell repertoires in COVID-19. Clones were sequenced by immunoSEQ multiplex PCR, and TCRdb holds only the in-frame ones, with some missing. The sample records about 330,000 clones, roughly 90% being singletons. Sequenced sample: PBMCs or T cells enriched from blood (not recorded which). The origin of the receptors is a woman in her thirties who had recovered from COVID-19.

The genes are TRBV3-1 (or the pseudogene TRBV3-2) and TRBJ2-7, with D perhaps TRBD2 (6 bases). Germline V CDR1 and CDR2: LGHDT, YNNKEL (reference sequence). CDR3 length: 12 amino acids. V was pared by 0 bases and J by 6 bases, with 6 bases between. Written as DNA, the CDR3 is TGTGCCAGCAGCCAAGAGGGGGGCGAGCAGTACTTC. This translates into CASSQEGGEQYF.

The genes are TRBV5-6 and TRBJ1-2, with D possibly being TRBD1 (5 bases). Trimming took 1 base from V and 0 from J, leaving 19 bases between them. CDR3 length: 18 residues. The V gene's germline CDR1 is SGHDT and CDR2 YYEEEE. CDR3 sequence (DNA): TGTGCCAGCAGCTTGCCGGGTGGATCAAGGGGAACTAACTATGGCTACACCTTC. Its translation is CASSLPGGSRGTNYGYTF.

This clone is a singleton in its sample. The chain combines TRBV27 with TRBJ1-1; D remains unclear. V was pared by 4 bases and J by 2 bases, with 11 bases between. Germline V gene data show CDR1 as MNHEY and CDR2 as SMNVEV (reference sequence). The CDR3 contains 14 residues. The CDR3 region is CASSYQIGNTEAFF. DNA for the CDR3: TGTGCCAGCAGTTACCAAATCGGTAACACTGAAGCTTTCTTT.

The chain is built from TRBV18 and TRBJ2-3, with 8 bases aligning to TRBD1. CDR3 size: 15 residues. Germline CDR1 is KGHSH and CDR2 is LQKENI. V dropped 8 bases and J dropped 4; count of bases not matched to a gene: 11. CDR3 in amino acids: CASRTRTGLADTQYF. The CDR3 nucleotides read TGTGCCAGCCGTACACGGACAGGGTTGGCAGATACGCAGTATTTT.

The chain links TRBV28 to TRBJ1-6, with D maybe TRBD1 (6 bases). Germline loops: CDR1 MDHEN, CDR2 SYDVKM. Trimming pared 7 bases from V and 10 bases from J, leaving 14 bases between. The CDR3 runs 13 residues. The CDR3 nucleotides are TGTGCCAGCAACGAACAGGGCGAGTCACCCCTCCACTTT. Amino acids: CASNEQGESPLHF.

The CDR3 region is CASSLAGNTNYGYTF. CDR3 sequence (DNA): TGTGCCAGCAGCTTGGCAGGGAACACTAACTATGGCTACACCTTC. The V and J genes are TRBV5-6 and TRBJ1-2; D perhaps matches TRBD1 (5 bases). V was trimmed by 0 bases and J by 0 bases, leaving 9 bases between them. The CDR3 runs 15 residues. Germline-derived CDR1 and CDR2 are SGHDT and YYEEEE.

The chain employs TRBV7-8 and TRBJ1-2; D unclear. The CDR3 loop spans 14 amino acids. The V gene's germline CDR1 is SGHVS and CDR2 FQNEAQ. Deletions cut 2 bases from V and 1 base from J, with 8 bases between. The CDR3 spells CASSLRNINYGYTF. CDR3 DNA: TGTGCCAGCAGCTTACGTAACATTAACTATGGCTACACCTTC.

This chain joins TRBV4-1 and TRBJ1-3; 9 nucleotides align to TRBD1. The germline V gene has CDR1 MGHRA and CDR2 YSYEKL. Germline trimming cut 6 bases from V and 3 bases from J; bases unmatched to any gene: 6. The CDR3 runs to 15 residues. CDR3 sequence (DNA): TGCGCCAGCAGTCCTAACAGGGGGCTTGGAAACACCATATATTTT. Translation: CASSPNRGLGNTIYF.

Only one count was recorded for this clone. V gene TRBV28 combines with J gene TRBJ1-2, with a weak D call TRBD1 (6 bases). The CDR3 loop spans 12 amino acids. Trimming took off 5 bases at V and 11 bases at J, with 15 bases between the two ends. Germline V gene lookup returns CDR1 MDHEN and CDR2 SYDVKM. The CDR3, as DNA: TGTGCCAGCAGTATTGACAGGTCATCTTACACCTTC. It codes for CASSIDRSSYTF.

The rearrangement links TRBV4-3 to TRBJ2-7, with 10 bases matching TRBD2. CDR1 LGHNA and CDR2 YSLEER come from the germline V gene. This CDR3 region has 15 residues. Trimming at V came to 0 bases and at J to 4 bases, leaving 3 bases not matched to a gene. DNA for the CDR3: TGCGCCAGCAGCCAAGATTGGACTAGCGGTTACGAGCAGTACTTC. The encoded protein is CASSQDWTSGYEQYF.

Only one count was recorded for this clone. V usage is TRBV19 and J usage is TRBJ2-1, with TRBD2 as a possible D gene (6 bases). V gave up 10 bases and J gave up 5 bases, with 18 bases separating them. The CDR3 is 14 amino acids. Germline CDR1 reads LNHDA; CDR2 reads SQIVND (reference sequence). The CDR3 DNA is TGTGCCACTGATTCGGACTATTCCCACAATGAGCAGTTCTTC. Residues: CATDSDYSHNEQFF.